This T cell receptor (beta chain) was identified in a study of chemoradiotherapy in HPV16-positive cancers. Study-level points and caveats: Candidate HPV-specific clones and E7-related TCR motifs grew in tumor during treatment.

Repertoires were sampled repeatedly during chemoradiotherapy. Here immunoSEQ multiplex PCR was the method, and the copy in TCRdb shows in-frame clones only, minus some. The data show thousands of clones, 88% seen once. V lost 5 bases, J lost 8 bases, and 25 bases stayed unmatched. The germline gives CDR1 KGHSH, CDR2 LQKENI. The CDR3 contains 19 residues. Points on this clone: Its antigen is as yet unknown.

The chain couples TRBV18 to TRBJ1-2; 8 positions agree with TRBD1. The receptor was isolated from a human donor with HPV-associated anogenital cancer. The sample here was tumor tissue, taken from a patient who underwent chemoradiotherapy. CDR3 sequence: CASSRNGGGQVPPGWGYTF. In DNA, the CDR3 is TGTGCCAGCTCAAGGAACGGAGGGGGACAGGTGCCACCGGGTTGGGGCTACACCTTC.